Each of the 12 T cell receptor beta chains below was sequenced from the same sample in a study of CD8 T cells in ankylosing spondylitis. In TCRdb, the 5' RACE reads were re-called with MiXCR into one record per CDR3 protein. This table holds 150,000 to 200,000 distinct CDR3 sequences, roughly 13% found once. Input material: blood, either unsorted or a sorted T cell fraction (not recorded which). The receptors derive from a female donor with ankylosing spondylitis or in good health (not recorded which).

The chain is built from TRBV6-4 and TRBJ1-5, with D tentatively TRBD1 (6 bases). This CDR3 contains 13 residues. The ends were cut back, 3 bases at V and 6 bases at J, with 9 bases in the middle. CDR1 is MRHNA and CDR2 is SNTAGT in the germline V gene. The CDR3 DNA reads as TGTGCCAGCAGTGATTCACAGGGTCAGCCCCAGCATTTT. Translation gives CASSDSQGQPQHF.

This clonotype was seen more than once but under ten times. CDR3 nucleotide sequence: TGCAGTGCTTCCCAGGATTCGAACACTGAAGCTTTCTTT. Protein product: CSASQDSNTEAFF. The gene calls are TRBV20-1 and TRBJ1-1; D call uncertain. This CDR3 region has 13 residues. Germline V lookup: CDR1 DFQATT, CDR2 SNEGSKA (reference sequence). V was trimmed by 5 bases and J by 1 base, leaving 11 bases between them.

The gene calls are TRBV9 and TRBJ1-4; D remains unclear. In germline, CDR1 is SGDLS, CDR2 YYNGEE. The CDR3 spans 15 residues. The V end lost 4 bases, the J end lost 5 bases, and 15 bases lay between the germline ends. CDR3 amino acids: CASSTGRTLNEKLFF. The CDR3 DNA follows: TGTGCCAGCAGCACCGGACGGACGTTGAATGAAAAACTGTTTTTT.

V is TRBV6-5 and J is TRBJ1-1, with no clear D. V was clipped by 0 bases and J by 10 bases, with 15 bases between them. Looked up from germline, CDR1 is MNHEY and CDR2 is SVGAGI. The CDR3 is 14 amino acids. The chain's CDR3 is CASSYSIVYSRAFF. CDR3 coding DNA: TGTGCCAGCAGTTACTCGATAGTGTATAGTCGAGCTTTCTTT.

V and J are TRBV7-2 and TRBJ2-1, with 7 bases matching TRBD2. CDR1 is SGHTA and CDR2 is FQGNSA in the germline V gene. The CDR3 spans 15 residues. Unmatched junction bases numbered 6, after V lost 1 base and J lost 6 bases. CDR3 residues: CASSLGPAGTNEQFF. The CDR3 nucleotides read TGTGCCAGCAGCTTAGGTCCAGCGGGAACCAATGAGCAGTTCTTC.

The chain combines TRBV12-3 or TRBV12-4 with TRBJ2-3; 9 positions agree with TRBD2. The ends lost 7 bases at V and 2 bases at J; junction bases unmatched: 13. This CDR3 comprises 17 residues. CDR3 coding DNA: TGTGCCAGCACCCTTATTCCCCTAGCGGGGAACACAGATACGCAGTATTTT. Its translation is CASTLIPLAGNTDTQYF.

This clonotype was found many times. CDR3 sequence: CASRSTGLNQPQHF. The CDR3 region has the DNA TGTGCCAGCAGGTCTACAGGGCTCAATCAGCCCCAGCATTTT. This chain connects TRBV12-3 or TRBV12-4 to TRBJ1-5, with D maybe TRBD1 (6 bases). With 6 bases removed from V and 3 bases from J, the gap between germline ends came to 12 bases. The CDR3 has 14 residues.

The V gene is TRBV7-2, the J gene TRBJ1-5; D uncertain. Germline CDR1 SGHTA, CDR2 FQGNSA. The CDR3 totals 16 residues. V lost 5 bases and J 5 bases, leaving 19 bases between the germline ends. This chain's CDR3 is CASSPLVTDFYQPQHF. CDR3 coding DNA: TGTGCCAGCAGCCCTTTGGTAACAGACTTTTATCAGCCCCAGCATTTT.

This clonotype was detected ten times or more. V usage is TRBV18 and J usage is TRBJ2-3, with D hard to call. The CDR3 loop spans 13 amino acids. Germline lookup yields CDR1 KGHSH and CDR2 LQKENI. V lost 0 bases and J 4 bases, leaving 5 bases between the germline ends. The CDR3 here is CASSPPNADTQYF. The CDR3, as DNA: TGTGCCAGCTCACCACCGAACGCAGATACGCAGTATTTT.

Ten or more counts support this clonotype. For the CDR3, the DNA is TGTGCCAGCAGCTCCCACGGGACTAGCGGATACAATGAGCAGTTCTTC. Its protein product is CASSSHGTSGYNEQFF. This chain uses TRBV7-8 with TRBJ2-1; TRBD2 agrees at 11 bases. V was pared by 4 bases and J by 4 bases, with 6 bases of the junction left unmatched. The CDR3 contains 16 residues. CDR1 is SGHVS, CDR2 FQNEAQ, per germline.

This clonotype appeared many times. This chain links TRBV3-1 with TRBJ2-5; 9 nucleotides match TRBD2. The CDR3 loop spans 16 amino acids. V dropped 4 bases and J dropped 2; count of bases not matched to a gene: 8. Germline V CDR1 and CDR2: LGHDT, YNNKEL (reference sequence). This CDR3 reads CASSLTLAGAQETQYF. As DNA, the CDR3 is TGTGCCAGCAGCCTTACATTAGCGGGAGCACAAGAGACCCAGTACTTC.

This clonotype has just a few counts. The chain links TRBV12-3 or TRBV12-4 to TRBJ2-3; 10 bases align to TRBD1. V was pared by 6 bases and J by 1 base, with 7 bases of the junction left unmatched. The CDR3 runs to 16 residues. The CDR3 loop reads CASSPTGTGGTDTQYF. CDR3 in DNA: TGTGCCAGCAGCCCAACCGGGACAGGGGGCACAGATACGCAGTATTTT.